This T cell receptor beta chain was identified during a study of OX40 agonist ivuxolimab in advanced cancers. Turning to the study itself: In this cohort, patients received ivuxolimab, an agonistic anti-OX40 (CD134) antibody. Study-wide results and caveats: Compared with CD4+, CD8+ T cells on average had more expanded clones. Undetermined was the antigen specificity of the expanded peripheral T cells.

Notes on this clone: The antigen is unknown.

Profiled with immunoSEQ multiplex PCR; TCRdb holds only in-frame clones, not every one. The profile shows nearly 60,000 clones, 70% to 90% of them singletons. In germline, CDR1 is SQVTM, CDR2 ANQGSEA. CDR3 length equals 15 residues. V was clipped by 3 bases and J by 2 bases; unmatched bases: 9. The material was CD4+ or CD8+ T cells sorted from blood, obtained in a trial of the OX40 agonist ivuxolimab. The source is an adult with an advanced solid tumor such as melanoma, head and neck, liver or kidney cancer. This chain links TRBV29-1 with TRBJ1-2; TRBD1 agrees at 7 bases. This chain's CDR3 is CSVDTGTARNYGYTF. The CDR3, as DNA: TGCAGCGTTGATACCGGGACAGCGCGCAACTATGGCTACACCTTC.